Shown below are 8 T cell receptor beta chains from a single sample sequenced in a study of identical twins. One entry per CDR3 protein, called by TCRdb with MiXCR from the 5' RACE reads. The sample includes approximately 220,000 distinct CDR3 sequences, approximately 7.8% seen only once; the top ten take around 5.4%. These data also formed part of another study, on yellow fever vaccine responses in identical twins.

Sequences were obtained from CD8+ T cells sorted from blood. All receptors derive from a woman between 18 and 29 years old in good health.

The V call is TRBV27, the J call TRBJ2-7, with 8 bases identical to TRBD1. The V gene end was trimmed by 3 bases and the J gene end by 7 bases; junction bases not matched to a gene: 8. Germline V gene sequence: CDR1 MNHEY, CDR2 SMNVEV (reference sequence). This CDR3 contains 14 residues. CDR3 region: CASSFLTGAGEQYF. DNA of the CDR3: TGTGCCAGCAGTTTTCTGACAGGGGCGGGGGAGCAGTACTTC.

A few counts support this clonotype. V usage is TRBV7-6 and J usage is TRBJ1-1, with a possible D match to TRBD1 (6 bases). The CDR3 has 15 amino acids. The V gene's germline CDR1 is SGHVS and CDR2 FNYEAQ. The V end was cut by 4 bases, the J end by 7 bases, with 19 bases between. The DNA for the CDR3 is TGTGCCAGCAGCTCCACAATACAGGGTAGTGGTGAAGCTTTCTTT. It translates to CASSSTIQGSGEAFF.

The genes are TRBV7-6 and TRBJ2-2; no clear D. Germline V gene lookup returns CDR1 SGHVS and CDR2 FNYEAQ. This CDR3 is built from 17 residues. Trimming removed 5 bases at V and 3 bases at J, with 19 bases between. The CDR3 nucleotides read TGTGCCAGCAGCCCAAGACGCACAGATTACGACACCGGGGAGCTGTTTTTT. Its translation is CASSPRRTDYDTGELFF.

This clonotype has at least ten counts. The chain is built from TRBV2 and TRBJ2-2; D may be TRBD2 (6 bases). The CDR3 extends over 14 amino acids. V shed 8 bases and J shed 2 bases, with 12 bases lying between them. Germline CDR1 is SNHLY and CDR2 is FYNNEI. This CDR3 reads CASSRRENTGELFF. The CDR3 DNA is TGTGCCAGCTCCCGGCGGGAAAACACCGGGGAGCTGTTTTTT.

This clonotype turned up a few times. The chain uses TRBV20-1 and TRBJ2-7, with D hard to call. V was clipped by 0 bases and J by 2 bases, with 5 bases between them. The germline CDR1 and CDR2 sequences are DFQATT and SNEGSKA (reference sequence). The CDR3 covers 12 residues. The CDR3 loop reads CSARDGTYEQYF. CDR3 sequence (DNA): TGCAGTGCTAGAGATGGTACCTACGAGCAGTACTTC.

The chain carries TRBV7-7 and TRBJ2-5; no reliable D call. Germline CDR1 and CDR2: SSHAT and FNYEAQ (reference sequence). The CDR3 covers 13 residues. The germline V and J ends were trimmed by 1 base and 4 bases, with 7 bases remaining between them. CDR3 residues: CASSLVYAETQYF. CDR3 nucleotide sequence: TGTGCCAGCAGCTTAGTCTATGCAGAGACCCAGTACTTC.

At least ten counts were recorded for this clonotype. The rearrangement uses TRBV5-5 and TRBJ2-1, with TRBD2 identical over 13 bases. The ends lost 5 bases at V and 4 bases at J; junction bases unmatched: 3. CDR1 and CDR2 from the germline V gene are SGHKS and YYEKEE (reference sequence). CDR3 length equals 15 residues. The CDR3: CASSSLAGGYNEQFF. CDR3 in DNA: TGTGCCAGCAGTTCACTAGCGGGGGGGTACAATGAGCAGTTCTTC. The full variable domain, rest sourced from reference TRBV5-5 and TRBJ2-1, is DAGVTQSPTHLIKTRGQQVTLRCSPISGHKSVSWYQQVLGQGPQFIFQYYEKEERGRGNFPDRFSARQFPNYSSELNVNALLLGDSALYLCASSSLAGGYNEQFFGPGTRLTVL.

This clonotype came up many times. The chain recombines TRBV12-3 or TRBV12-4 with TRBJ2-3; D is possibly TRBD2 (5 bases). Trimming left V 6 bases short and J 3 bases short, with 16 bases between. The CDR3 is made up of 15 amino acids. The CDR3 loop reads CASSPYTGKTDTQYF. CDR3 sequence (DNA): TGTGCCAGCAGCCCCTATACCGGGAAGACAGATACGCAGTATTTT.